This T cell receptor beta chain was recorded in a study of CD8+ T cells in alopecia areata. Sample treatment: oral pan-JAK inhibitor, 5-10 mg twice daily. Extracted RNA was reverse transcribed, and the resulting cDNA served as sequencing template. Sequencing used immunoSEQ multiplex PCR; TCRdb keeps in-frame clones, though not all of them. The sample lists hundreds of thousands of clones; roughly two fifths were seen once. After removal of 5 bases from V and 5 bases from J, the junction contained 13 bases not matched to a gene. The CDR3 runs to 16 residues. Looked up from germline, CDR1 is MNHEY and CDR2 is SMNVEV (reference sequence).

This chain connects TRBV27 to TRBJ1-2; 8 positions match TRBD1. The sample was CD4+ T cells sorted from blood, taken at approximately week 30, from a patient treated with tofacitinib. The origin of this receptor is a human donor with alopecia areata. The DNA of the CDR3 is TGTGCCAGCAGTCAGTCCGGCGGACAGGGACGATATGGCTACACCTTC. Protein sequence: CASSQSGGQGRYGYTF.